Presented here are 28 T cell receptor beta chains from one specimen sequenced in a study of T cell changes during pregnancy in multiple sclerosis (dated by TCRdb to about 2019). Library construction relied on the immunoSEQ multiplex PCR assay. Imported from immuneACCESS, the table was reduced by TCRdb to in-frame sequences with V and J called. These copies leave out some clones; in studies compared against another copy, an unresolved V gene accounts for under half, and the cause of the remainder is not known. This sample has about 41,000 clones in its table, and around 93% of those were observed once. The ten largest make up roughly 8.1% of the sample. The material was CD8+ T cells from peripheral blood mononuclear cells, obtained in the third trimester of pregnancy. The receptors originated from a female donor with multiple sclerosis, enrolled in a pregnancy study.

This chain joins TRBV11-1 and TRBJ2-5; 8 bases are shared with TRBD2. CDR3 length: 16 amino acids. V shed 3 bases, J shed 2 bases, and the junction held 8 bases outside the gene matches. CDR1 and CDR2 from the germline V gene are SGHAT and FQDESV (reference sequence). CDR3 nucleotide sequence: TGTGCCAGCAGCTTCTCTGCGGGAGGCCTACAAGAGACCCAGTACTTC. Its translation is CASSFSAGGLQETQYF.

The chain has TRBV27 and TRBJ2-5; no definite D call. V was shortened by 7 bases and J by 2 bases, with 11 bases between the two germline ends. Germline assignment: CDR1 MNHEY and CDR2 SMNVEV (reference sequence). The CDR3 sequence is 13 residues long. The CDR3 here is CASIRQVQETQYF. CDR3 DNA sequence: TGTGCCAGCATCCGGCAGGTTCAAGAGACCCAGTACTTC.

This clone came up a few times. For the CDR3, the DNA is TGTGCCAGCAGCGTGTACAGCGGGAATGAGCAGTTCTTC. Amino acids: CASSVYSGNEQFF. The rearrangement links TRBV9 to TRBJ2-1; TRBD2 is a possible D gene (6 bases). The CDR3 runs to 13 residues. Germline V gives CDR1 SGDLS, CDR2 YYNGEE. V gave up 2 bases and J gave up 7 bases, with 10 bases separating them.

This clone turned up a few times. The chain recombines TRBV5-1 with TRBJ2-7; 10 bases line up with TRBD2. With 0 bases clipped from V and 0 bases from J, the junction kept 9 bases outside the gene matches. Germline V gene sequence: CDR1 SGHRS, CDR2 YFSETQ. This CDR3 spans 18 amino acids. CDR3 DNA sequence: TGCGCCAGCAGCTTGGTATGGACTAGCGGCGAAACCTCCTACGAGCAGTACTTC. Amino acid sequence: CASSLVWTSGETSYEQYF.

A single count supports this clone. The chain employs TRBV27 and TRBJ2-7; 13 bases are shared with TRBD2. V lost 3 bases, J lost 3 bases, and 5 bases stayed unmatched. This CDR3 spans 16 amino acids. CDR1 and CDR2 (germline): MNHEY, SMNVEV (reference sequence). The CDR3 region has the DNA TGTGCCAGCAGTTTCTCGGGACTAGCGGGACTCTACGAGCAGTACTTC. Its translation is CASSFSGLAGLYEQYF.

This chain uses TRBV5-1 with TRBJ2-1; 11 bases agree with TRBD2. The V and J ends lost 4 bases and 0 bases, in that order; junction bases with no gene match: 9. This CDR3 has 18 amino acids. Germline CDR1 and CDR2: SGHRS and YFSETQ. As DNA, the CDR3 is TGCGCCAGCAGCCCGCGGACTAGCGGGTACCGCTCCTACAATGAGCAGTTCTTC. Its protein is CASSPRTSGYRSYNEQFF.

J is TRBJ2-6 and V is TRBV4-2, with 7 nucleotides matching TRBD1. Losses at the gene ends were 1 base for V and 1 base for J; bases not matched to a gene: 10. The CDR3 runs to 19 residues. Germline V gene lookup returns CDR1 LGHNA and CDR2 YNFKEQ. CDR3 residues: CASSQVIDRVRSGANVLTF. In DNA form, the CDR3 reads TGTGCCAGCAGCCAAGTGATCGACAGGGTGAGGTCTGGGGCCAACGTCCTGACTTTC.

The CDR3, as DNA: TGCAGCGCTACTAAGAACACCGGGGAGCTGTTTTTT. This codes for CSATKNTGELFF. The J gene is TRBJ2-2, the V gene TRBV29-1; no definite D call. CDR1 is SQVTM and CDR2 is ANQGSEA in the germline V gene. The CDR3 consists of 12 residues. Trimming cost V 7 bases and J 1 base, with 7 bases left between them.

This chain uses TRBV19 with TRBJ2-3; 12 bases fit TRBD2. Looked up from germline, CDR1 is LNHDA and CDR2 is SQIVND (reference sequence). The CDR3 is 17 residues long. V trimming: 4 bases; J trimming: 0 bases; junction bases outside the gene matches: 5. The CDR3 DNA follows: TGTGCCAGTAGTACCCGGACTAGCGGGACTAGCACAGATACGCAGTATTTT. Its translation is CASSTRTSGTSTDTQYF.

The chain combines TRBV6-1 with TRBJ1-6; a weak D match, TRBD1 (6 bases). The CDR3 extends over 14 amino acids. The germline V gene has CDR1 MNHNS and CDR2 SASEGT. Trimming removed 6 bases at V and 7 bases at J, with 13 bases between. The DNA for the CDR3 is TGTGCCAGCAGGGGACACGAGATGAATTCACCCCTCCACTTT. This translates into CASRGHEMNSPLHF.

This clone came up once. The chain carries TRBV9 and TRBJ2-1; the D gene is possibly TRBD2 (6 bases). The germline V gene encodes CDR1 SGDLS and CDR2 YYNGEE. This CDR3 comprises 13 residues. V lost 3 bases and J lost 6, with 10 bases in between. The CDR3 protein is CASSAGTLNEQFF. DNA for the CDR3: TGTGCCAGCAGCGCCGGGACTCTCAATGAGCAGTTCTTC.

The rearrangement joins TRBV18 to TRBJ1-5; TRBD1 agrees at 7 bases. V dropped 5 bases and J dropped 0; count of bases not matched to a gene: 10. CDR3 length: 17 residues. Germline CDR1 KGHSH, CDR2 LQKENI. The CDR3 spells CASSALTGETSNQPQHF. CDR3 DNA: TGTGCCAGCTCAGCCCTAACAGGGGAGACTAGCAATCAGCCCCAGCATTTT.

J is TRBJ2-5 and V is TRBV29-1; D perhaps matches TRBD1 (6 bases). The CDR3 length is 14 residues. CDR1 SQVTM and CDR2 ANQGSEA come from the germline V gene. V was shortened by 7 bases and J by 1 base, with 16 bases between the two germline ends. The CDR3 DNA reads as TGCAGCGCCCAGGGGATGGATCTCCAAGAGACCCAGTACTTC. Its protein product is CSAQGMDLQETQYF.

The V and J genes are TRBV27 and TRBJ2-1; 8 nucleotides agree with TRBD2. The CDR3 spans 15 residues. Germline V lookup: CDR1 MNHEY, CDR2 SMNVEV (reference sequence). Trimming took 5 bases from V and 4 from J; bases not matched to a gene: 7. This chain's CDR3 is CASSPGLGLYNEQFF. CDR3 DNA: TGTGCCAGCAGTCCGGGACTAGGTTTATACAATGAGCAGTTCTTC.

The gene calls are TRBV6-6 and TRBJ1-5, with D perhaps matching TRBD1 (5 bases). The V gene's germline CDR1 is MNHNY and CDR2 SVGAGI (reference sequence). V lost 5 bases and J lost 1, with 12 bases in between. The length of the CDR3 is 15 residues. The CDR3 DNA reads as TGTGCCAGCAGTCAGGCAGGGTTGAGCAATCAGCCCCAGCATTTT. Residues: CASSQAGLSNQPQHF.

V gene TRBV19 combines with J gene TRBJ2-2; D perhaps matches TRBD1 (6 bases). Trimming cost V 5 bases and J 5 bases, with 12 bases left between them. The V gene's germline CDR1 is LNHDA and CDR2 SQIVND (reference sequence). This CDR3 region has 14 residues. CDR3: CASSYRVETGELFF. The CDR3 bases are TGTGCCAGTAGTTACAGGGTCGAGACCGGGGAGCTGTTTTTT.

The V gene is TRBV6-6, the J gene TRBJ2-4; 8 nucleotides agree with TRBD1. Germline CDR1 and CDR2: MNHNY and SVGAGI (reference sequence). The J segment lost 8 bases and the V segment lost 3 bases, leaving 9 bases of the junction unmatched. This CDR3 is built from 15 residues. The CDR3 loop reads CASSYTGTGGDIQYF. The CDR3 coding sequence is TGTGCCAGCAGTTATACCGGGACAGGCGGGGACATTCAGTACTTC.

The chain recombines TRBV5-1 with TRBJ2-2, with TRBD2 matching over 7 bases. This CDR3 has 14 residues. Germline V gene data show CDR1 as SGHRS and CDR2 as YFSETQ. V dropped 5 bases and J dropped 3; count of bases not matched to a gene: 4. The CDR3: CASRATSDTGELFF. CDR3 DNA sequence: TGCGCCAGCAGGGCCACTAGCGACACCGGGGAGCTGTTTTTT.

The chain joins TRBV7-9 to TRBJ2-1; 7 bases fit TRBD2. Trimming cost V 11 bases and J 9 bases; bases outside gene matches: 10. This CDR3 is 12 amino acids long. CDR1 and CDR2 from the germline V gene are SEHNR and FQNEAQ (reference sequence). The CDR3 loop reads CAGRRRGSEQFF. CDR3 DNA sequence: TGTGCCGGTAGAAGGCGGGGGAGTGAGCAGTTCTTC.

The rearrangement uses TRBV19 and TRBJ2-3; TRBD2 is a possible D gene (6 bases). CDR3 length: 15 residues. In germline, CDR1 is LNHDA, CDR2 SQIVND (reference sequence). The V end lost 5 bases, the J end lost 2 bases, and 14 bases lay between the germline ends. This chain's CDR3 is CASSSMAGYTDTQYF. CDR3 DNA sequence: TGTGCCAGTAGTTCCATGGCGGGGTACACAGATACGCAGTATTTT.

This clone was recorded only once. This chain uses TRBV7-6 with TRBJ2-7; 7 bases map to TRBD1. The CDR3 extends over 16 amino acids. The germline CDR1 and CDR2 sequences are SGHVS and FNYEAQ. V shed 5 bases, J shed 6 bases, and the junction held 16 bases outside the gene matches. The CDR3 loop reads CASSPKGGRASTEQYF. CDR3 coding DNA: TGTGCCAGCAGCCCAAAAGGGGGCCGCGCCTCTACCGAGCAGTACTTC.

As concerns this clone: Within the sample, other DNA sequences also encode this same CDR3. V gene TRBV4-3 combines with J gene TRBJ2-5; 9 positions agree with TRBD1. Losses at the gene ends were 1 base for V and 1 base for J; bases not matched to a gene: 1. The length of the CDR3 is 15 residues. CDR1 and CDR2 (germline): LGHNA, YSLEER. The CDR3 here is CASSQGTGVQETQYF. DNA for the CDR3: TGCGCCAGCAGCCAAGGGACAGGGGTCCAAGAGACCCAGTACTTC.

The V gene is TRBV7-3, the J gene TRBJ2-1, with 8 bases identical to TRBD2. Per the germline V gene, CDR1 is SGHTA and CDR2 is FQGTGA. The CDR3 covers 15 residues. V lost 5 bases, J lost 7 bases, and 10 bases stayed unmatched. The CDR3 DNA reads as TGTGCCAGCAGCGAATCCGGGACGGGAGGGAATGAGCAGTTCTTC. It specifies CASSESGTGGNEQFF.

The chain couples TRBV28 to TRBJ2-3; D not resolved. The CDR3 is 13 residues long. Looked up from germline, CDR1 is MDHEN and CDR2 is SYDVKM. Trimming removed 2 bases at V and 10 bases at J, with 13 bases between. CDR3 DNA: TGTGCCAGCAGTTTAGGCGTGGGCATGGCGCAGTATTTT. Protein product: CASSLGVGMAQYF.

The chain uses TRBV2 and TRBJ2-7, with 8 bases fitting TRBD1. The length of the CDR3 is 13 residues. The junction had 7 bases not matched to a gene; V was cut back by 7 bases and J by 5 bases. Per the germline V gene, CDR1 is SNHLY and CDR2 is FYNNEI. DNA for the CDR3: TGTGCCAGCATCAGACAGGGGCTGGACGAGCAGTACTTC. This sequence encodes CASIRQGLDEQYF.

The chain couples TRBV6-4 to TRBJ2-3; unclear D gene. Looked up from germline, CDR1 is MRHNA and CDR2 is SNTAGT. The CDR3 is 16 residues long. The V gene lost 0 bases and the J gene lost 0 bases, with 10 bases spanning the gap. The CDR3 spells CASSDSTRGSTDTQYF. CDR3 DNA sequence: TGTGCCAGCAGTGACTCGACTCGAGGTAGCACAGATACGCAGTATTTT.

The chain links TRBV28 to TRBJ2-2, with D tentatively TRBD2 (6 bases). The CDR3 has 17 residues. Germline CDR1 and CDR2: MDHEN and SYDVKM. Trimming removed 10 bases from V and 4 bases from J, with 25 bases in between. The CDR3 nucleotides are TGTGCCACTACAACGGTACTAGCTCTCCTGGGCACCGGGGAGCTGTTTTTT. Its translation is CATTTVLALLGTGELFF.

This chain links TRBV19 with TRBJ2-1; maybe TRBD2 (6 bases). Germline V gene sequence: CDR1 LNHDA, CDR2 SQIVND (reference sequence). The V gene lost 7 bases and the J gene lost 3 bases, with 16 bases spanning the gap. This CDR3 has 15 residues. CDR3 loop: CASIPTWGGYNEQFF. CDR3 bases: TGTGCCAGTATCCCCACTTGGGGAGGCTACAATGAGCAGTTCTTC. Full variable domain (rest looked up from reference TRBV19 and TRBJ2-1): DGGITQSPKYLFRKEGQNVTLSCEQNLNHDAMYWYRQDPGQGLRLIYYSQIVNDFQKGDIAEGYSVSREKKESFPLTVTSAQKNPTAFYLCASIPTWGGYNEQFFGPGTRLTVL.